This TCR beta chain was identified in a study of T cells in narcolepsy. Across the study: Enrolled donors included narcolepsy type 1 or type 2 patients and healthy controls. Study findings and constraints: Comparing one patient's CSF and blood CD4+ clonotypes highlighted HCRT- and TRIB2-specific autoreactive clonotypes.

The table came from immunoSEQ multiplex PCR; TCRdb's copy has only in-frame clones and leaves some out. The table has about 30,000 clones, 65% to 90% seen once. Germline CDR1 GTSNPN, CDR2 SVGIG (reference sequence). V was trimmed by 0 bases and J by 8 bases, leaving 13 bases between them. CDR3 size: 13 residues. As to this clone: The antigen is undetermined.

Material for sequencing was CD45RA- memory CD4+ T cells from PBMCs. V is TRBV30 and J is TRBJ1-2; D is possibly TRBD1 (6 bases). The clonotype was recovered from a human donor with narcolepsy. The CDR3 nucleotides read TGTGCCTGGAGTGTACTCGGGGGCTGGGGCTACACCTTC. Residues: CAWSVLGGWGYTF.